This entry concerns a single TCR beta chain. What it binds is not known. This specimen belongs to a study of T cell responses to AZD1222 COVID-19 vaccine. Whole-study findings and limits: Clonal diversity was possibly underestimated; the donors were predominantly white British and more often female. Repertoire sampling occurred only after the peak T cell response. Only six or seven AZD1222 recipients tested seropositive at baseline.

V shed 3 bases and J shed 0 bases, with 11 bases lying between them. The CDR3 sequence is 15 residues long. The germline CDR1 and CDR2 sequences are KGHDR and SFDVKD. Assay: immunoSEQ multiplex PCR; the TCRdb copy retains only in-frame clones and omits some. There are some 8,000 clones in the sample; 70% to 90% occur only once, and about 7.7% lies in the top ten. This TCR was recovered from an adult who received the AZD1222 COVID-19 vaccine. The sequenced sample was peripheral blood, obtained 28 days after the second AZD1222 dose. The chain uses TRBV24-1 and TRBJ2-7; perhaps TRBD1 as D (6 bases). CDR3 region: CATSDGTQSSYEQYF. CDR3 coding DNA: TGTGCCACCAGTGATGGGACACAGAGCTCCTACGAGCAGTACTTC.